The T cell receptor beta chain under discussion was sequenced for a study of T-cell memory formation after mild COVID-19. Comments on this clonotype: Its antigen is still unknown.

Study findings and constraints: Clones which contracted sat mainly in CM and EM if CD4+, and in EMRA if CD8+. Pre-infection memory held some responding clones, suggesting pre-existing cross-reactive T cells responded.

The 5'RACE method, run with constant-segment primers, produced TCR alpha and TCR beta cDNA libraries (carrying sample barcodes and UMIs). TCRdb redid the calling of the 5' RACE reads with MiXCR, one entry per CDR3 protein. The table lists 90,000 to 120,000 distinct CDR3 sequences, roughly an eighth of them singletons, with around 40% in the top ten. This CDR3 comprises 14 residues. The germline CDR1 and CDR2 sequences are PRHDT and FYEKMQ (reference sequence). V gave up 0 bases and J gave up 6 bases, with 11 bases separating them. The TCR originated in a young man who had mild COVID-19 (a few samples of this study predate the infection). Cell type and time point are not known. The chain uses TRBV13 and TRBJ1-2, with D tentatively TRBD1 (5 bases). Sequencing input: PBMCs or a T cell subset sorted from them (not recorded which). CDR3 protein: CASSLGQVKDGYTF. The CDR3 bases are TGTGCCAGCAGCTTAGGACAGGTTAAGGATGGCTACACCTTC.